This record concerns one T cell receptor (beta chain) sequence. TCRdb's table, derived via immunoSEQ multiplex PCR, lists solely in-frame clones and lacks some. The sample contains fewer than 400,000 clones, approximately 91% of which appear only once. This sample is drawn from a study of Ad26.COV2.S vaccination and SARS-CoV-2 variants. Study-wide background: Once or twice, 56 days apart, Ad26.COV2.S was delivered intramuscularly.

Trimming cost V 2 bases and J 2 bases; bases outside gene matches: 4. Germline V gene lookup returns CDR1 SGDLS and CDR2 YYNGEE. The CDR3 extends over 15 amino acids. This sample's treatment: some 20 received Ad26.COV2.S at low or high dose, single or two shots; about 5 received placebo; per-sample allocation not given. Each sample was drawn 63 days after the first injection (of vaccine or placebo). The shot given was an Ad26 vector that makes Wuhan-strain SARS-CoV-2 spike. The sample here was peripheral blood, taken in a trial of Ad26.COV2.S vaccine versus placebo. V gene TRBV9 combines with J gene TRBJ2-1, with TRBD2 matching 7 bases. The origin of this receptor is a person between 18 and 59 years old who received the Ad26.COV2.S COVID-19 vaccine or a placebo. The DNA of the CDR3 is TGTGCCAGCAGCGTCGCGGGGGACCCCTACAATGAGCAGTTCTTC. This gives the protein CASSVAGDPYNEQFF.